The TCR beta chain under discussion was sequenced for a study of CD8+ T cells in alopecia areata. Findings of the study overall: There were also resident alphabeta T cells of normal skin sequenced in scalp samples. The study found that many expanded lesional clones persisted in scalp and blood during tofacitinib.

Following RNA extraction, reverse transcription yielded cDNA that acted as the sequencing template. The data were produced by immunoSEQ multiplex PCR, yet TCRdb's version contains in-frame clones alone and is incomplete. The sample contains roughly 200,000 clones, 53% of which appear only once. Treatment meaning: oral pan-JAK inhibitor, 5-10 mg twice daily. Sorting from PBMCs produced CD4+ and CD8+ T cells. A remark on this clone: The antigen remains undetermined.

Specimen: CD8+ T cells sorted from blood, collected at week 24, from a patient treated with tofacitinib. This receptor was identified in a human donor with alopecia areata.

CDR3 sequence reads: CASSLTQGGKGTDTQYF. CDR3 in DNA: TGTGCCAGCAGCCTCACCCAGGGGGGGAAGGGCACAGATACGCAGTATTTT. V gene TRBV7-6 combines with J gene TRBJ2-3; D may correspond to TRBD1 or TRBD2 (7 bases each). Trimming took off 5 bases at V and 1 base at J, with 19 bases between the two ends. Germline CDR1 reads SGHVS; CDR2 reads FNYEAQ. The CDR3 sequence is 17 residues long.